Below, 14 T cell receptor beta chains from the same sample are listed, as sequenced in a study of breast tumors, draining lymph nodes, adjacent tissues. Samples came from axillary lymph nodes draining the breast cancer. TCRdb redid the calling of the multiplex PCR reads with MiXCR, one entry per CDR3 protein. The sample yields about 230,000 distinct CDR3 sequences, roughly 30% seen once. The material sequenced was axillary lymph node tissue. The receptors stem from a female donor with breast cancer. Some clones in this sample may be carry-over from other donors' samples.

This clonotype was recorded at least ten times. The chain has TRBV6-5 and TRBJ2-2; 11 bases agree with TRBD2. CDR3 length equals 17 residues. Germline CDR1 MNHEY, CDR2 SVGAGI. J lost 1 base, V lost 2 bases, and 3 bases had no gene match. This CDR3 reads CASSYGTSGLNTGELFF. As DNA, the CDR3 is TGTGCCAGCAGTTACGGGACTAGCGGCCTGAACACCGGGGAGCTGTTTTTT.

As for this clonotype: A much larger clone sits a single nucleotide away, making a read error possible. The rearrangement joins TRBV6-1 to TRBJ2-3; D tentatively fits TRBD1 or TRBD2 (5 bases each). Germline CDR1 MNHNS, CDR2 SASEGT. This CDR3 spans 17 amino acids. V was shortened by 2 bases and J by 4 bases, with 19 bases between the two germline ends. DNA of the CDR3: TGTGCCAGCAGTGAAAGGTGGGGGAGTCGACGCGCAGATACGCAGTATTTT. This sequence encodes CASSERWGSRRADTQYF.

Concerning this clonotype itself: A clone one base away is much larger, so this may be a read error. The J gene is TRBJ2-5, the V gene TRBV20-1, with 11 bases aligning to TRBD2. The germline V gene encodes CDR1 DFQATT and CDR2 SNEGSKA (reference sequence). CDR3 length: 15 amino acids. V shed 2 bases and J 5 bases; nucleotides not matched to a gene: 7. The CDR3: CSARPIAGGPETQYF. For the CDR3, the DNA is TGCAGTGCTAGACCTATAGCGGGAGGGCCCGAGACCCAGTACTTC.

J is TRBJ1-2 and V is TRBV20-1, with a weak D call TRBD1 (5 bases). This CDR3 comprises 13 residues. Between the trimmed V and J ends, which lost 2 bases and 5 bases, there was a span of 12 bases. Per germline, CDR1 DFQATT and CDR2 SNEGSKA (reference sequence). The CDR3 region has the DNA TGCAGTGCTAGAATTGGGACTAGATATGGCTACACCTTC. Translated, it gives CSARIGTRYGYTF.

This clonotype has just a few counts. A much larger clone is a single base away; this may be a read error. The chain couples TRBV6-6 to TRBJ2-7; no clear D gene. This CDR3 comprises 15 residues. Between the trimmed V and J ends, which lost 5 bases and 1 base, there was a span of 15 bases. Germline-derived CDR1 and CDR2 are MNHNY and SVGAGI (reference sequence). DNA for the CDR3: TGTGCCAGCAGTGATACTCGGGCCCCTTCCTACGAGCAGTACTTC. It encodes CASSDTRAPSYEQYF.

In its sample, this clonotype was seen many times. This may be a read error, as it is one base from a much larger clone. The chain has TRBV20-1 and TRBJ2-7, with 13 bases aligning to TRBD2. The CDR3 loop spans 14 amino acids. V gave up 3 bases and J gave up 6 bases; unmatched junction bases: 5. Germline loops: CDR1 DFQATT, CDR2 SNEGSKA (reference sequence). CDR3 DNA sequence: TGCAGTGCTAGGACTAGCGGGAGGTCCCCCGAGCAGTACTTC. This encodes CSARTSGRSPEQYF.

About this clonotype itself: A single base separates this from a much larger clone, so it may be a read error. V and J are TRBV6-4 and TRBJ2-2; D perhaps matches TRBD1 (5 bases). The germline gives CDR1 MRHNA, CDR2 SNTAGT. CDR3 length: 16 residues. With 7 bases removed from V and 6 bases from J, the gap between germline ends came to 21 bases. The CDR3 here is CASMHHPREISGELFF. DNA for the CDR3: TGTGCCAGCATGCATCATCCCAGGGAAATCTCCGGGGAGCTGTTTTTT.

A note on this clonotype: Given a much more abundant clone one base away, this may be a read error. The conserved final phenylalanine or tryptophan is absent from the CDR3, which likely points to a read error. This sequence joins TRBV2 and TRBJ1-1, with TRBD1 matching 8 bases. The CDR3 spans 13 residues. CDR1 and CDR2 (germline): SNHLY, FYNNEI. The V segment lost 6 bases and the J segment 0 bases; nucleotides outside the gene matches: 0. The CDR3, as DNA: TGTGCCAGCAGGACAGGGGTGAACACTGAAGCTTTCCTT. The encoded protein is CASRTGVNTEAFL.

The J gene is TRBJ1-2, the V gene TRBV27, with TRBD1 as a possible D gene (5 bases). Germline CDR1 is MNHEY and CDR2 is SMNVEV (reference sequence). This CDR3 contains 15 residues. Trimming took 5 bases from V and 1 from J, leaving 14 bases between them. The CDR3 region has the DNA TGTGCCAGCAGTCCAGTACAGGAGATTAACTATGGCTACACCTTC. Translating it yields CASSPVQEINYGYTF.

The rearrangement joins TRBV7-2 to TRBJ1-4, with D unresolved. The CDR3 is 13 amino acids. The ends were cut back, 4 bases at V and 8 bases at J, with 11 bases in the middle. Looked up from germline, CDR1 is SGHTA and CDR2 is FQGNSA. The CDR3 nucleotides read TGTGCCAGCAGCTATTGGGAGGGCGAAAAACTGTTTTTT. This sequence encodes CASSYWEGEKLFF.

This clonotype was seen ten or more times. V gene TRBV6-5 combines with J gene TRBJ2-1; 9 bases map to TRBD2. This CDR3 has 14 amino acids. V lost 0 bases to trimming and J lost 14 bases; unmatched junction nucleotides: 8. Per germline, CDR1 MNHEY and CDR2 SVGAGI. In nucleotides, the CDR3 is TGTGCCAGCAGTTACTCCCGGACTAGCGAAATCAAGTTCTTC. Translation gives CASSYSRTSEIKFF.

This clonotype is a singleton in its sample. This may be a read error, as it is one base from a much larger clone. V and J are TRBV3-1 and TRBJ2-7; D is undetermined. The V gene lost 1 base and the J gene lost 2 bases, with 9 bases spanning the gap. CDR1 and CDR2 from the germline V gene are LGHDT and YNNKEL (reference sequence). CDR3 length: 14 residues. The CDR3 loop reads CASSQGFAPYEQYF. DNA for the CDR3: TGTGCCAGCAGCCAAGGATTCGCCCCCTACGAGCAGTACTTC.

This clonotype was recorded many times. This chain connects TRBV6-5 to TRBJ2-1; TRBD2 aligns across 12 bases. CDR1 MNHEY and CDR2 SVGAGI come from the germline V gene. This CDR3 spans 13 amino acids. V shed 6 bases, J shed 7 bases, and the junction held 1 base outside the gene matches. The CDR3 coding sequence is TGTGCCAGCAGGGGACTAGCGGGTAATGAGCAGTTCTTC. Protein product: CASRGLAGNEQFF.

This chain uses TRBV27 with TRBJ2-1, with 16 bases aligning to TRBD2. This CDR3 region has 18 residues. Germline-derived CDR1 and CDR2 are MNHEY and SMNVEV (reference sequence). V was clipped by 4 bases and J by 4 bases; unmatched bases: 7. The CDR3 DNA follows: TGTGCCAGCAGTTGGGGACTAGCGGGAGGGCCCTCGTACAATGAGCAGTTCTTC. Protein product: CASSWGLAGGPSYNEQFF.